The 16 T cell receptor beta chains below were found in one sample sequenced in a study of blood T cells in healthy people across ages. With a J-beta primer mix and a sample-barcoded 5' primer, a second PCR ran roughly 6 to 11 cycles. TCRdb fed the 5' RACE reads into MiXCR, producing one record per CDR3 protein. The sample lists about 680,000 distinct CDR3 sequences, around 48% occurring once. Sample: blood. Receptors were obtained from a woman aged 55 to 70 in good health.

The V and J genes are TRBV5-1 and TRBJ2-1; 8 bases align to TRBD2. V dropped 2 bases and J dropped 7; count of bases not matched to a gene: 8. Germline assignment: CDR1 SGHRS and CDR2 YFSETQ. CDR3 length equals 15 residues. In DNA, the CDR3 is TGCGCCAGCAGCTTTTTTAGCGGGATCGGAAATGAGCAGTTCTTC. Encoded protein: CASSFFSGIGNEQFF.

This chain connects TRBV6-2 or TRBV6-3 to TRBJ2-3; D perhaps matches TRBD1 (5 bases). Germline lookup yields CDR1 MNHEY and CDR2 SVGEGT. The ends were cut back, 7 bases at V and 5 bases at J, with 16 bases in the middle. CDR3 length: 14 residues. This chain's CDR3 is CASTRVLRGDTQYF. In nucleotides, the CDR3 is TGTGCCAGCACCAGGGTGTTACGCGGAGATACGCAGTATTTT.

This clonotype was recorded a few times. The chain combines TRBV20-1 with TRBJ1-1, with D hard to call. The germline V gene has CDR1 DFQATT and CDR2 SNEGSKA (reference sequence). V dropped 1 base and J dropped 1 base, with 16 bases sitting between them. This CDR3 has 16 residues. Here the CDR3 reads CSARAFGVYTNTEAFF. CDR3 DNA: TGCAGTGCTAGAGCCTTTGGGGTATATACGAACACTGAAGCTTTCTTT.

The V call is TRBV21-1, the J call TRBJ2-7; the table's D call TRBD1 went unverified against the DNA. TRBV21-1 is classified as a pseudogene. The CDR3 runs 15 residues. CDR3 sequence: CASSDRDRESYEQYF. CDR3 coding DNA: TGTGCCAGCAGCGACCGGGACAGGGAGTCCTACGAGCAGTACTTC.

The chain links TRBV24-1 to TRBJ2-2; 10 positions agree with TRBD1. Germline loops: CDR1 KGHDR, CDR2 SFDVKD. The CDR3 contains 16 residues. Trimming removed 4 bases from V and 7 bases from J; junction bases left unmatched: 8. The CDR3 nucleotides read TGTGCCACCAGTGAACCGGGACAGGGGCTCAGCGGGGAGCTGTTTTTT. Translating gives CATSEPGQGLSGELFF.

This clonotype occurred a few times. The rearrangement joins TRBV24-1 to TRBJ2-7; 13 nucleotides line up with TRBD2. The CDR3 consists of 15 residues. Germline V lookup: CDR1 KGHDR, CDR2 SFDVKD. Unmatched junction bases numbered 3, after V lost 3 bases and J lost 5 bases. CDR3 loop: CATSDGTSGKDEQYF. DNA of the CDR3: TGTGCCACCAGTGATGGGACTAGCGGGAAAGACGAGCAGTACTTC.

The V call is TRBV3-1, the J call TRBJ2-3, with D perhaps TRBD1 (5 bases). With 3 bases removed from V and 2 bases from J, the gap between germline ends came to 15 bases. CDR1 and CDR2 (germline): LGHDT, YNNKEL (reference sequence). This CDR3 comprises 16 residues. Written as DNA, the CDR3 is TGTGCCAGCAGCCAGTCCAGGGTACGCTCCACAGATACGCAGTATTTT. Translation gives CASSQSRVRSTDTQYF.

Note on this clonotype: An end of the junction does not agree with germline; a read error may underlie this. The gene calls are TRBV7-2 and TRBJ1-1; TRBD1 is a possible D gene (6 bases). This CDR3 contains 14 residues. CDR1 is SGHTA and CDR2 is FQGNSA in the germline V gene. CDR3 region: CASSLAGANTEVFF. The CDR3 region has the DNA TGTGCCAGCAGCTTAGCGGGGGCAAACACTGAAGTTTTCTTT.

A few counts support this clonotype. J is TRBJ2-7 and V is TRBV7-9; D call uncertain. Trimming left V 5 bases short and J 5 bases short, with 7 bases between. Germline loops: CDR1 SEHNR, CDR2 FQNEAQ (reference sequence). The CDR3 covers 11 residues. CDR3 in amino acids: CASSRWDEQYF. CDR3 DNA sequence: TGTGCCAGCAGCCGGTGGGACGAGCAGTACTTC.

V and J are TRBV20-1 and TRBJ2-1, with D maybe TRBD2 (6 bases). CDR3 length: 13 amino acids. The germline CDR1 and CDR2 sequences are DFQATT and SNEGSKA (reference sequence). Trimming took 5 bases from V and 7 from J, leaving 15 bases between them. The CDR3 DNA follows: TGCAGTGCTCGGTGGGCTAGCGCTAATGAGCAGTTCTTC. Its translation: CSARWASANEQFF.

In its sample, this clonotype was seen a few times. CDR3 bases: TGTGCCAGCAGCCGGGGACAGGGGGCGATCAATGAGCAGTTCTTC. Translating it yields CASSRGQGAINEQFF. V usage is TRBV6-5 and J usage is TRBJ2-1; TRBD1 agrees at 12 bases. CDR1 and CDR2 (germline): MNHEY, SVGAGI. Unmatched junction bases numbered 6, after V lost 6 bases and J lost 6 bases. The CDR3 loop spans 15 amino acids.

The chain carries TRBV7-9 and TRBJ2-1; D may correspond to TRBD1 or TRBD2 (5 bases each). V lost 6 bases to trimming and J lost 2 bases, with 14 bases between them. The CDR3 is made up of 15 amino acids. Germline lookup yields CDR1 SEHNR and CDR2 FQNEAQ (reference sequence). The chain's CDR3 is CASRIGAGAYNEQFF. CDR3 DNA: TGTGCCAGCAGAATCGGGGCAGGAGCCTACAATGAGCAGTTCTTC.

This clonotype was seen more than once but under ten times. The chain uses TRBV7-3 and TRBJ2-1; weak D call: TRBD2 (7 bases). CDR1 is SGHTA, CDR2 FQGTGA, per germline. The CDR3 runs to 14 residues. The V end lost 2 bases, the J end lost 7 bases, and 12 bases lay between the germline ends. CDR3 amino acids: CASSLRGGENEQFF. In DNA, the CDR3 is TGTGCCAGCAGCTTACGAGGGGGGGAGAATGAGCAGTTCTTC.

The chain joins TRBV27 to TRBJ2-4; TRBD2 matches 12 bases. The J call may not be correct, given that the DNA end is closer to TRBJ2-7. The CDR3 has 15 amino acids. Germline V gene data show CDR1 as MNHEY and CDR2 as SMNVEV (reference sequence). The CDR3, as DNA: TGTGCCAGCAGCCGGACTAGCGGGATGCTCTACGAGCAGTACTTC. Protein product: CASSRTSGMLYEQYF.

This chain links TRBV12-3 or TRBV12-4 with TRBJ2-7; D unclear. Trimming stripped 8 bases from V and 0 bases from J, with 14 bases between. The CDR3 has 14 residues. The CDR3 reads CASVRGRDSYEQYF. In DNA form, the CDR3 reads TGTGCCAGCGTCCGTGGTAGGGACTCCTACGAGCAGTACTTC.

A few counts support this clonotype. The V gene is TRBV5-1, the J gene TRBJ2-3; D remains unclear. Trimming took off 5 bases at V and 2 bases at J, with 9 bases between the two ends. The CDR3 runs 13 residues. Germline CDR1 reads SGHRS; CDR2 reads YFSETQ. CDR3 amino acids: CASRDENTDTQYF. Here the CDR3 DNA reads TGCGCCAGCAGAGATGAGAACACAGATACGCAGTATTTT.